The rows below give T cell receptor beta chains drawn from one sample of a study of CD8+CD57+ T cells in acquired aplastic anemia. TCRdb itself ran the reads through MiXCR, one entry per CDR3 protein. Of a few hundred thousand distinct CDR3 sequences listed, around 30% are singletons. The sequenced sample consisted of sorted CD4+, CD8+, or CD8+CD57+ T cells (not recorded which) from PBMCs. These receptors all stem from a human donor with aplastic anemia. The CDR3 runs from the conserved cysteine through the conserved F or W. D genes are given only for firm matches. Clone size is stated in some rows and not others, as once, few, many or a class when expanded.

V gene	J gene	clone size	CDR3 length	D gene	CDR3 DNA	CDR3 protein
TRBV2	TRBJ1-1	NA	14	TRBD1	TGTGCCAGCAGACTCGGACAGGGAAGGACTGAAGCTTTCTTT	CASRLGQGRTEAFF
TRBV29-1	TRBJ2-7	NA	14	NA	TGCAGCGTTGAAGGGGTTTCGTCACCTTACGAGCAGTACTTC	CSVEGVSSPYEQYF
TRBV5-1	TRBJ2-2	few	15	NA	TGCGCCAGCAGCTTGGCCCAGGGTCGGGACGGGGAGCTGTTTTTT	CASSLAQGRDGELFF
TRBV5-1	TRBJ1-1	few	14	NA	TGCGCCAGCGGGGAGGGTGCCAAGAACACTGAAGCTTTCTTT	CASGEGAKNTEAFF
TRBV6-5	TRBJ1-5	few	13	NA	TGTGCCAGCAGTTCTAGGGACAATCAGCCCCAGCATTTT	CASSSRDNQPQHF
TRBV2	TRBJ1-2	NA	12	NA	TGTGCCAGCAGTGAGAGAGAGTGTGGCTACACCTTC	CASSERECGYTF
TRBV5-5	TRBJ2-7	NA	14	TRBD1	TGTGCCAGCAAGACGGGACAGGCATCTCTACGGGGGTACTTC	CASKTGQASLRGYF
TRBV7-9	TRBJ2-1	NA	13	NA	TGTGCCAGCAGCTTAACTTCCTACAATGAGCAGTTCTTC	CASSLTSYNEQFF
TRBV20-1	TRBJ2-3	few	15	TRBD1	TGCAGTGCCTTCGATCGGACAGGGTCCACAGATACGCAGTATTTT	CSAFDRTGSTDTQYF
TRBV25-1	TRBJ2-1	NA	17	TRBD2	TGTGCCAGCTCACCTGTCTTCTTTAGCGGGAGTCCAGTAAAGCAGTTCTTC	CASSPVFFSGSPVKQFF
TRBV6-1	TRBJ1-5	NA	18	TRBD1	TGTGCCAGCAGTCCAATACGACAGGGGCGCTATAGCAATCAGCCCCAGCATTTT	CASSPIRQGRYSNQPQHF
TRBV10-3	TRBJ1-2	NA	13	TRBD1	TGTGCCCCGACCGGAACAGGGGCGAATGGCTACACCTTC	CAPTGTGANGYTF
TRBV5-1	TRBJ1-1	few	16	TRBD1	TGCGCCAGCAGCGAAACAGGGGGCGCAGAGAACACTGAAGCTTTCTTT	CASSETGGAENTEAFF
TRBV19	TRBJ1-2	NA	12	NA	TGTGCCAGTAGTATAGCCTACAGAGGCTACACCTTC	CASSIAYRGYTF
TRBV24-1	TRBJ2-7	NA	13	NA	TGTGCCACCAGCGATTCCGACGACTACGAGCAGTACTTC	CATSDSDDYEQYF
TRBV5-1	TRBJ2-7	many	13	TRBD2	TGCGCCAGTTCTAGCGGGAGTCAGGTAATGCAGTACTTC	CASSSGSQVMQYF
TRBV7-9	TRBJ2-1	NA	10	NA	TGTGCCAGCAGGGGAAATGAGCAGTTCTTC	CASRGNEQFF
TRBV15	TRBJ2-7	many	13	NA	TGTGCCACCAGCAGAGGGGATTCCTACGAGCAGTACTTC	CATSRGDSYEQYF
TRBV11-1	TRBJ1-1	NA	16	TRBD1	TGTGCCAGCAGCCCACCGGGACAGAAGACGAACACTGAAGCTTTCTTT	CASSPPGQKTNTEAFF
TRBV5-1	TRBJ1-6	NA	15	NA	TGCGCCAGCAGCTTGGACCCCGGAAGAGGGTCACCCCTCCACTTT	CASSLDPGRGSPLHF
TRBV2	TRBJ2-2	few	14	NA	TGTGCCAGCAGTGTCTTGGGGGACCCCGGGGAGCTGTTTTTT	CASSVLGDPGELFF
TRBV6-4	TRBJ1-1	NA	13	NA	TGTGCCAGCAGTGTCGACAGTGGCACTGAAGCTTTCTTT	CASSVDSGTEAFF
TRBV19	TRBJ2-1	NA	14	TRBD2	TGTGCCAGTAGATCGGGAGGGGCGGCCAATGAGCAGTTCTTC	CASRSGGAANEQFF
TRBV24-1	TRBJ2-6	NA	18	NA	TGTGCCACCAGTGATGGTGGCAGCTTGTCCTCTGGGGCCAACGTCCTGACTTTC	CATSDGGSLSSGANVLTF
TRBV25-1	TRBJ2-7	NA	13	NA	TGTGCCAGCAGTTCCTTACAGGGATACGAGCAGTACTTC	CASSSLQGYEQYF
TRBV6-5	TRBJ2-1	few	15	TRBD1	TGTGCCAGCAGTTACCTTGGACAGGGGGCTGGGGAGCAGTTCTTC	CASSYLGQGAGEQFF
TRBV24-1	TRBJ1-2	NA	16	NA	TGTGCCACCAGCCCCCCACCCGGGCAATTCCCGGATGGCTACACCTTC	CATSPPPGQFPDGYTF